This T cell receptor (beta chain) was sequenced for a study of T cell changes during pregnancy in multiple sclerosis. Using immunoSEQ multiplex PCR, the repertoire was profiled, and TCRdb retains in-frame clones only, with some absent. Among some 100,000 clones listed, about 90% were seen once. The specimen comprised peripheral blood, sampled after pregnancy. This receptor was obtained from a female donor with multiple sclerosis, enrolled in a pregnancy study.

The CDR3 loop reads CASSNSTEDSLHEQYF. For the CDR3, the DNA is TGTGCCAGCAGTAATTCCACTGAGGACAGTCTCCACGAGCAGTACTTC. The chain joins TRBV2 to TRBJ2-7; TRBD1 might be the D (6 bases). Germline V CDR1 and CDR2: SNHLY, FYNNEI. The CDR3 has 16 amino acids. V lost 5 bases to trimming and J lost 5 bases, with 22 bases between them. Full variable domain (rest looked up from reference TRBV2 and TRBJ2-7): EPEVTQTPSHQVTQMGQEVILRCVPISNHLYFYWYRQILGQKVEFLVSFYNNEISEKSEIFDDQFSVERPDGSNFTLKIRSTKLEDSAMYFCASSNSTEDSLHEQYFGPGTRLTVT.